In this sample, the clone carrying this T cell receptor (beta chain) turned up many times. The antigen is undetermined. The data were obtained in a study of spatial heterogeneity in lung cancer. Study context: Strongly correlated with TCR transcript counts in tumor regions was a T cell module score, which was a transcriptional module score calculated from matched bulk RNA-seq. Study results and caveats: Tracking of tumor mutation counts was seen in expanded intratumoral alpha and beta TCR counts.

Germline V lookup: CDR1 MDHEN, CDR2 SYDVKM. This CDR3 comprises 11 residues. The germline V and J ends were trimmed by 7 bases and 10 bases, with 11 bases remaining between them. TCRdb used MiXCR to reprocess the 5' RACE reads, holding one entry per CDR3 protein. The table records 14,000 or so distinct CDR3 sequences, approximately 4.5% of them present only once. Sample time point: sample taken at primary tumor resection. The clonotype comes from a female donor with early-stage non-small cell lung cancer. This material consisted of lung tumor tissue, taken at surgery. The V gene is TRBV28, the J gene TRBJ2-1; no clear D gene. The CDR3 is CASMSSREQFF. The CDR3 nucleotides read TGTGCCAGCATGAGTTCGAGGGAGCAGTTCTTC.